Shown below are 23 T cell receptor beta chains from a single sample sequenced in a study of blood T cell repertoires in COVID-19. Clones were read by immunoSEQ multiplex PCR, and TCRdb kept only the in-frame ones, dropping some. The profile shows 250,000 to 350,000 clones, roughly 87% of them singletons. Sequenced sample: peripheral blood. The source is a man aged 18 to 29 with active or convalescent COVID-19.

CDR3 sequence: CASTAYPLGGQPQHF. CDR3 in DNA: TGTGCCAGCACCGCTTATCCCCTCGGTGGTCAGCCCCAGCATTTT. The rearrangement joins TRBV7-2 to TRBJ1-5; no firm D call. Trimming cost V 7 bases and J 6 bases, with 19 bases left between them. CDR3 length: 15 residues. Germline CDR1 SGHTA, CDR2 FQGNSA.

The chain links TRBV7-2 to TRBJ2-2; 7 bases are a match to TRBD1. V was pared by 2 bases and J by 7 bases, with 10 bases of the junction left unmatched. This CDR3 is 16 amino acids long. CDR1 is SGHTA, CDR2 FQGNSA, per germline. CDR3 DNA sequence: TGTGCCAGCAGCTTAACAGGGGACCTGTCGAACGGGGAGCTGTTTTTT. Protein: CASSLTGDLSNGELFF.

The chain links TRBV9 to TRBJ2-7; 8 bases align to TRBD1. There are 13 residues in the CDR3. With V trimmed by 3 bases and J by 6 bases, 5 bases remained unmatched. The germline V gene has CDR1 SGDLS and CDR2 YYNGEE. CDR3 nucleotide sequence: TGTGCCAGCAGCGCTAACAGGGGGTCCGAGCAGTACTTC. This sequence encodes CASSANRGSEQYF.

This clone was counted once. The CDR3: CASSAGLAVEQFF. CDR3 nucleotides: TGTGCCAGCAGCGCCGGACTAGCGGTTGAGCAGTTCTTC. The rearrangement uses TRBV9 and TRBJ2-1, with TRBD2 matching 10 bases. The CDR3 runs 13 residues. From germline, CDR1 is SGDLS and CDR2 YYNGEE. V was clipped by 3 bases and J by 9 bases; unmatched bases: 3. The full variable domain, rest sourced from reference TRBV9 and TRBJ2-1, is DSGVTQTPKHLITATGQRVTLRCSPRSGDLSVYWYQQSLDQGLQFLIQYYNGEERAKGNILERFSAQQFPDLHSELNLSSLELGDSALYFCASSAGLAVEQFFGPGTRLTVL.

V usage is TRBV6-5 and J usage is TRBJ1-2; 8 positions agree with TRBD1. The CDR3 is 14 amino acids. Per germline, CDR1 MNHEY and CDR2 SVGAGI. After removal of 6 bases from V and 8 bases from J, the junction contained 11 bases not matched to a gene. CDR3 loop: CASSPGQESVGYTF. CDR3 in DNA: TGTGCCAGCAGCCCGGGACAGGAATCGGTAGGCTACACCTTC.

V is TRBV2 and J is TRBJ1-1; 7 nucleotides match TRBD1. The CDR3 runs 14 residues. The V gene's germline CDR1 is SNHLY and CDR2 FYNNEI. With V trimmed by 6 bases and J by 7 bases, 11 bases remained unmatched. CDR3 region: CASRLTGYRNEAFF. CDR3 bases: TGTGCCAGCAGGTTGACAGGGTATCGGAATGAAGCTTTCTTT.

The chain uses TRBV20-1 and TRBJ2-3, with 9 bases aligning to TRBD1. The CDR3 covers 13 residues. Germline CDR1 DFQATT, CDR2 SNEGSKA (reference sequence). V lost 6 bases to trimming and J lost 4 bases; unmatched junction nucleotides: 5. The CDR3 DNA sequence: TGCAGTGCAAGTAGGACAGGGGCAGATACGCAGTATTTT. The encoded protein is CSASRTGADTQYF.

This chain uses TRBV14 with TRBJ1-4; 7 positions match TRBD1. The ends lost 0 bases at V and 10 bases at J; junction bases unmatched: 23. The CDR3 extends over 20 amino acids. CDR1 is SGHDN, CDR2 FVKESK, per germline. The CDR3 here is CASSQEGSRQGVDGERKLFF. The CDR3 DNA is TGTGCCAGCAGCCAAGAGGGGTCAAGGCAGGGGGTTGATGGGGAGCGAAAACTGTTTTTT. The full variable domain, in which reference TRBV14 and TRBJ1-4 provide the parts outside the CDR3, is EAGVTQFPSHSVIEKGQTVTLRCDPISGHDNLYWYRRVMGKEIKFLLHFVKESKQDESGMPNNRFLAERTGGTYSTLKVQPAELEDSGVYFCASSQEGSRQGVDGERKLFFGSGTQLSVL.

CDR3 protein: CATIISRDRALGGEQYF. CDR3 bases: TGTGCCACTATCATAAGCCGGGACAGGGCCTTGGGGGGCGAGCAGTACTTC. The chain couples TRBV24-1 to TRBJ2-7, with TRBD1 identical over 9 bases. With 10 bases clipped from V and 6 bases from J, the junction kept 21 bases outside the gene matches. The CDR3 is made up of 17 amino acids. CDR1 KGHDR and CDR2 SFDVKD come from the germline V gene.

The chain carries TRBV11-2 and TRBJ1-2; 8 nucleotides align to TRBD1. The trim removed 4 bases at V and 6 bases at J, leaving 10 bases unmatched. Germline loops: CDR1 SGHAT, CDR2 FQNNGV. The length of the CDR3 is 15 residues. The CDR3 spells CASSYTFRGQDGYTF. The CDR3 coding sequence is TGTGCCAGCAGCTATACCTTCAGGGGGCAGGATGGCTACACCTTC.

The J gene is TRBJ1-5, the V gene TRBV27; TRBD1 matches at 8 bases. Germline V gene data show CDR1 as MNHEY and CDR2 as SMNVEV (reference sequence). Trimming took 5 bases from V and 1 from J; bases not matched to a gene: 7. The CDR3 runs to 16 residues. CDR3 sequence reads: CASSHWTGTSNQPQHF. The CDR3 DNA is TGTGCCAGCAGTCACTGGACAGGGACGAGCAATCAGCCCCAGCATTTT.

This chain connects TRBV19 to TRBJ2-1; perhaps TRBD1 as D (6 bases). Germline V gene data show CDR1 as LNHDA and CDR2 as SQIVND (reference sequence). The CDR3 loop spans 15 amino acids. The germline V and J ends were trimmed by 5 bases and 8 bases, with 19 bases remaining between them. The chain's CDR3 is CASSLYRDTGDEQFF. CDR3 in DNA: TGTGCCAGTAGTCTCTACCGGGACACCGGCGATGAGCAGTTCTTC.

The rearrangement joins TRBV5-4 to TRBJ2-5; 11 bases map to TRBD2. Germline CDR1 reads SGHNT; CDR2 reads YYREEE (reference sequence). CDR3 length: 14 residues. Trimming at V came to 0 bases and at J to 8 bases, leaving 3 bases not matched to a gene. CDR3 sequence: CASSLVGTSGTQYF. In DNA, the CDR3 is TGTGCCAGCAGCTTGGTAGGGACTAGCGGAACCCAGTACTTC.

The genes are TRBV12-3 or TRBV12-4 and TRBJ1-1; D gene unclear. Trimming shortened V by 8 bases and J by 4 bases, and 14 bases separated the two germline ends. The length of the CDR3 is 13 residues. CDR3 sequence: CASFLGFGTEAFF. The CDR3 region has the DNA TGTGCCAGCTTTCTGGGCTTTGGCACTGAAGCTTTCTTT.

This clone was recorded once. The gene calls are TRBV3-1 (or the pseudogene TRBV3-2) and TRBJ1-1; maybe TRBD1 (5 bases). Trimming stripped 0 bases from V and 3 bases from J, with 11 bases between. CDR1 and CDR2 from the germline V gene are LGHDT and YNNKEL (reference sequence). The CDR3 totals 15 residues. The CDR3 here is CASSQEAGIDTEAFF. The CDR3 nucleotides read TGTGCCAGCAGCCAAGAGGCAGGGATCGACACTGAAGCTTTCTTT.

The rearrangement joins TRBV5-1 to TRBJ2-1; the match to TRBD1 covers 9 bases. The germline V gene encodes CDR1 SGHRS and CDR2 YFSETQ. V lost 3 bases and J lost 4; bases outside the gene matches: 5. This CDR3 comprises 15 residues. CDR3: CASSSGQGGYNEQFF. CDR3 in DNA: TGCGCCAGCAGCTCGGGACAGGGTGGGTACAATGAGCAGTTCTTC.

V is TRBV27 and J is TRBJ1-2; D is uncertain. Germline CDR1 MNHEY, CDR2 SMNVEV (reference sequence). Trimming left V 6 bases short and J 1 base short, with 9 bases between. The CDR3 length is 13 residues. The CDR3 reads CASSPGINYGYTF. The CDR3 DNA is TGTGCCAGCAGCCCCGGGATTAACTATGGCTACACCTTC.

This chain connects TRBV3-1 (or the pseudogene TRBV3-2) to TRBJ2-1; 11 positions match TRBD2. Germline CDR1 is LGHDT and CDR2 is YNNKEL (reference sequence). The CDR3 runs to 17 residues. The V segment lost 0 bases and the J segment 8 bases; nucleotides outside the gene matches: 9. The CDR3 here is CASSQDEIAGGPDEQFF. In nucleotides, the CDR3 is TGTGCCAGCAGCCAAGATGAGATAGCGGGGGGGCCCGATGAGCAGTTCTTC.

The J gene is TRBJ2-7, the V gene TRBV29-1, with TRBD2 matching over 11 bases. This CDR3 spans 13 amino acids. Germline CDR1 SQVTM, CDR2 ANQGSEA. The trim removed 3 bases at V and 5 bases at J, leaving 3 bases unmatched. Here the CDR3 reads CSVDSGGANEQYF. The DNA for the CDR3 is TGCAGCGTTGATAGCGGGGGGGCCAACGAGCAGTACTTC.

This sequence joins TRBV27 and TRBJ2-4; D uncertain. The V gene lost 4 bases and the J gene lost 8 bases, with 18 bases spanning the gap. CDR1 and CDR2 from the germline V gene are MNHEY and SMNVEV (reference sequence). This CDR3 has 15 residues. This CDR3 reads CASSSLRGPRDIQYF. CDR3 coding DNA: TGTGCCAGCAGTTCCCTAAGAGGCCCCCGGGACATTCAGTACTTC.

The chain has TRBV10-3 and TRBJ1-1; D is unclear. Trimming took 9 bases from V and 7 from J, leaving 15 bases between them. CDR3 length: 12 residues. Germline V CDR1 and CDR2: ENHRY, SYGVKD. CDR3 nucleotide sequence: TGTGCCATGAGGTCAGACCTTTATGAAGCTTTCTTT. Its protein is CAMRSDLYEAFF.

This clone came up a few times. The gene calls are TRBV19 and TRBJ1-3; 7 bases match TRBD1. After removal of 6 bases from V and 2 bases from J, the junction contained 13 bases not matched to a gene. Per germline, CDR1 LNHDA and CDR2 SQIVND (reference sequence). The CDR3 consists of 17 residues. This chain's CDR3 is CASSSLPGQTPGNTIYF. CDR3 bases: TGTGCCAGTAGCTCTCTCCCGGGACAGACGCCTGGAAACACCATATATTTT.

CDR3 sequence (DNA): TGTGCCAGCAGTCCGACAGGTCAGGATACGCAGTATTTT. The encoded protein is CASSPTGQDTQYF. The chain has TRBV27 and TRBJ2-3; D perhaps matches TRBD1 (6 bases). The germline V gene encodes CDR1 MNHEY and CDR2 SMNVEV (reference sequence). CDR3 length: 13 residues. Trimming took 5 bases from V and 6 from J, leaving 12 bases between them.